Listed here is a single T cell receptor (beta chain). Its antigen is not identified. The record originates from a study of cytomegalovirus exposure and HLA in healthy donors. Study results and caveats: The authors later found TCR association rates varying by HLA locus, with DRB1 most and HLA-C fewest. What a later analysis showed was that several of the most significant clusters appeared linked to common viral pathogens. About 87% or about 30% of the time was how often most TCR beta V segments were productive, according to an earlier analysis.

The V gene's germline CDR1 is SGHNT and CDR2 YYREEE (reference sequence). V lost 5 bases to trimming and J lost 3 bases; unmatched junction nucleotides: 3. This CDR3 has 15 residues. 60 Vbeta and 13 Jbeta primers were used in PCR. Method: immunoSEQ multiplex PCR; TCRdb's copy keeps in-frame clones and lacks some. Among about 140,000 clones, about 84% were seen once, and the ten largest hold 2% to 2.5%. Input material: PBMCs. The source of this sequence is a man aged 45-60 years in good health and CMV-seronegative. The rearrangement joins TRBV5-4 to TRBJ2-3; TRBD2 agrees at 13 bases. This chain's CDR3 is CASSPTSGRTDTQYF. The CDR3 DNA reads TGTGCCAGCAGTCCGACTAGCGGGAGGACAGATACGCAGTATTTT.